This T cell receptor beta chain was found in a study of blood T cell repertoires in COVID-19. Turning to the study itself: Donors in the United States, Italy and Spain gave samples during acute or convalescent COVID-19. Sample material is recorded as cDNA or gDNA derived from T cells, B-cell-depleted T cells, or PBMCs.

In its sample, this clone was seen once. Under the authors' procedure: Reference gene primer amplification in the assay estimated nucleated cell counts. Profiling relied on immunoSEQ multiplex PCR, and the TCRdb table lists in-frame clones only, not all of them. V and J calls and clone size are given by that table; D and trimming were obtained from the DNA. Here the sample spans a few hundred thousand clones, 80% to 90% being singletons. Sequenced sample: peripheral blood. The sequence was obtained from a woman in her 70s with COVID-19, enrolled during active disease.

DNA for the CDR3: TGTGCCAGCAGCTCCGGACACCGACAAGAGACCCAGTACTTC. Translating gives CASSSGHRQETQYF. V is TRBV7-8 and J is TRBJ2-5, with D maybe TRBD1 (5 bases). The CDR3 runs 14 residues. Trimming took off 4 bases at V and 2 bases at J, with 11 bases between the two ends. Germline CDR1 and CDR2: SGHVS and FQNEAQ.